This T cell receptor beta chain stems from a study of spatial heterogeneity in lung cancer. In this sample, this clonotype turned up many times. Antigen: not known. Time point indicated: sample taken at primary tumor resection. Tumor, nontumor lung or frozen PBMC supplied whole RNA that was sequenced unsorted. CDR1 is MDHEN, CDR2 SYDVKM, per germline. There are 14 residues in the CDR3. Trimming cost V 8 bases and J 3 bases; bases outside gene matches: 6. TCRdb re-called the 5' RACE reads with MiXCR, one entry per CDR3 protein. Among 100,000 to 110,000 distinct CDR3 sequences listed, under 4.5% were seen once. Study-wide findings and caveats: Mutation counts in tumors were tracked by counts of expanded intratumoral alpha and beta TCRs.

The TCR comes from a male donor with early-stage non-small cell lung cancer. The rearrangement joins TRBV28 to TRBJ2-2; TRBD2 aligns across 7 bases. The sample in question was lung tumor tissue, obtained at surgery. In DNA, the CDR3 is TGTGCCAGCCGCGGGAGTTTGGACACCGGGGAGCTGTTTTTT. Translation gives CASRGSLDTGELFF.